A single sample gave rise to the 3 T cell receptor beta chains below, sequenced in a study of CD8 T cells in Susac syndrome. The RNA, about 0.45 to 1 ug, was put through reverse transcription using random hexamers. TCRdb re-analysed the immunoSEQ multiplex PCR reads in MiXCR, keeping a single row per CDR3 protein. This sample has about 76,000 distinct CDR3 sequences; roughly 91% occur once, and the top ten carry about 0.52%. The specimen was CD8+ T cells from PBMCs. The receptor source for this set is a human donor with multiple sclerosis.

J is TRBJ1-1 and V is TRBV7-9; TRBD1 is a possible D gene (6 bases). V lost 6 bases, J lost 1 base, and 18 bases lay in between. The germline V gene has CDR1 SEHNR and CDR2 FQNEAQ (reference sequence). The CDR3 extends over 16 amino acids. The CDR3 DNA sequence: TGTGCCAGCAGTCGACCGTATCAGGGGAGGAACACTGAAGCTTTCTTT. This gives the protein CASSRPYQGRNTEAFF.

The CDR3 DNA is TGTGCCAGCAGCTTAACAGCGGGAGGTTACAATGAGCAGTTCTTC. As protein: CASSLTAGGYNEQFF. The J gene is TRBJ2-1, the V gene TRBV7-3; 9 bases match TRBD2. Germline assignment: CDR1 SGHTA and CDR2 FQGTGA. Unmatched junction bases numbered 1, after V lost 0 bases and J lost 4 bases. The length of the CDR3 is 15 residues.

This rearrangement joins TRBV5-4 to TRBJ2-5; 9 nucleotides line up with TRBD2. The V segment lost 0 bases and the J segment 3 bases; nucleotides outside the gene matches: 3. This CDR3 region has 15 residues. Germline V gives CDR1 SGHNT, CDR2 YYREEE (reference sequence). In DNA, the CDR3 is TGTGCCAGCAGCTTGGAAATAGCGGGAGAAGAGACCCAGTACTTC. Protein: CASSLEIAGEETQYF.